The entry below describes one TCR beta chain. Its cognate antigen is unknown. The CDR3 length is 12 residues. The germline V gene encodes CDR1 SNHLY and CDR2 FYNNEI. V gave up 8 bases and J gave up 3 bases; unmatched junction bases: 3. This sample was included in a study of cytomegalovirus exposure and HLA in healthy donors. Study in general: As released early, the data held 85 million to 95 million unique TCRs from HLA-typed donors. Study results and limitations: The majority of CMV-associated TCR beta chains were reported as apparently HLA-restricted in a later analysis. Common viral pathogens seemed to be connected with several of the most significant clusters, according to a later analysis.

Amplification used 60 Vbeta primers and 13 Jbeta primers. Sequencing was performed with immunoSEQ multiplex PCR; in TCRdb, only in-frame clones are kept and a portion is missing. This table holds approximately 180,000 clones. Sequencing was performed on PBMCs. The source is a man aged 25-40 years in good health and CMV-seronegative. The chain employs TRBV2 and TRBJ2-5; 7 bases line up with TRBD1. CDR3 nucleotides: TGTGCCAGCGGGCAGGGGGAAGAGACCCAGTACTTC. It specifies CASGQGEETQYF.